A selection of T cell receptor beta chains follows, all from one sample in a study of PD-1 blockade in classical Hodgkin lymphoma. Clones were read by immunoSEQ multiplex PCR, and TCRdb kept only the in-frame ones, dropping some. The table shows 17,000 or so clones, with roughly 87% occurring only once. The sample comprised peripheral blood mononuclear cells (PBMCs). The source is a human donor with classical Hodgkin lymphoma. Both conserved end residues are part of each CDR3. A D gene is named only where the DNA matches it firmly. Expanded clones get a size class; other rows say once, few or many, or leave the size out.

J | D | size | V | CDR3 | DNA
TRBJ2-7 | TRBD1 | . | TRBV2 | CASSAGQGAYEQYF | TGTGCCAGCAGTGCCGGACAGGGGGCCTACGAGCAGTACTTC
TRBJ2-1 | . | . | TRBV19 | CASRPGTGNYNEQFF | TGTGCCAGTAGGCCTGGGACTGGTAACTACAATGAGCAGTTCTTC
TRBJ2-5 | . | . | TRBV5-1 | CASSRDGQPQETQYF | TGCGCCAGCAGCCGAGACGGACAGCCCCAAGAGACCCAGTACTTC
TRBJ2-1 | TRBD1 | . | TRBV4-3 | CASSQPGTGLFF | TGCGCCAGCAGCCAACCCGGGACAGGGCTGTTCTTC
TRBJ1-5 | . | . | TRBV30 | CVWSAGASNQPQHF | TGTGTCTGGAGTGCAGGGGCTAGCAATCAGCCCCAGCATTTT
TRBJ1-1 | . | few | TRBV18 | CASSPLGRMNTEAFF | TGTGCCAGCTCACCATTGGGCAGAATGAACACTGAAGCTTTCTTT
TRBJ1-5 | TRBD1 | once | TRBV19 | CASSIDRGNQPQHF | TGTGCCAGTAGTATTGACAGGGGCAATCAGCCCCAGCATTTT
TRBJ2-1 | . | . | TRBV2 | CASSEVAGSYNEQFF | TGTGCCAGCAGTGAAGTCGCGGGGTCCTACAATGAGCAGTTCTTC
TRBJ2-1 | TRBD1 | . | TRBV7-2 | CASSARTGRTSEQFF | TGTGCCAGCAGCGCCCGGACAGGGAGGACAAGTGAGCAGTTCTTC
TRBJ2-5 | . | . | TRBV20-1 | CSAGFQETQYF | TGCAGCGCAGGCTTCCAAGAGACCCAGTACTTC
TRBJ2-5 | TRBD1 | . | TRBV28 | CAARTGGNRETQYF | TGTGCCGCCAGAACAGGGGGTAATCGGGAGACCCAGTACTTC
TRBJ2-7 | . | . | TRBV7-8 | CASSSPMVGQQYEQYF | TGTGCCAGCAGCTCCCCCATGGTAGGACAGCAGTACGAGCAGTACTTC
TRBJ1-2 | TRBD1 | . | TRBV5-6 | CASSLVGTGGVGYTF | TGTGCCAGCAGCTTGGTTGGGACAGGGGGCGTAGGCTACACCTTC
TRBJ2-2 | TRBD1 | . | TRBV18 | CASSHTGQGGTGELFF | TGTGCCAGCTCACATACAGGACAGGGCGGCACCGGGGAGCTGTTTTTT
TRBJ2-5 | TRBD1 | . | TRBV5-6 | CASSFWRTGPQETQYF | TGTGCCAGCAGCTTTTGGCGGACAGGACCCCAAGAGACCCAGTACTTC
TRBJ2-1 | TRBD2 | . | TRBV27 | CASSLSSQTSGRNEQFF | TGTGCCAGCAGTTTATCCAGCCAGACTAGCGGGAGAAATGAGCAGTTCTTC
TRBJ2-1 | . | . | TRBV9 | CASSFSSGGEQFF | TGTGCCAGCAGCTTTTCTTCTGGTGGGGAGCAGTTCTTC
TRBJ2-2 | . | once | TRBV7-2 | CASSQGTVTGELFF | TGTGCCAGCAGCCAGGGGACCGTCACCGGGGAGCTGTTTTTT
TRBJ2-3 | TRBD2 | . | TRBV7-2 | CASSRTSGNRADTQYF | TGTGCCAGCAGCCGGACTAGCGGGAATCGGGCAGATACGCAGTATTTT
TRBJ2-3 | . | . | TRBV10-3 | CAISELTTGLHTQYF | TGTGCCATCAGTGAATTAACTACGGGTTTACATACGCAGTATTTT
TRBJ2-7 | TRBD1 | . | TRBV28 | CASIRQGSIYEQYF | TGTGCCAGCATCAGACAGGGATCAATTTACGAGCAGTACTTC
TRBJ1-2 | TRBD1 | . | TRBV7-6 | CASSPRDRPTGGYTF | TGTGCCAGCAGCCCTAGGGACAGGCCTACGGGTGGCTACACCTTC
TRBJ2-3 | . | . | TRBV7-3 | CASSYKNGFTDTQYF | TGTGCCAGCAGCTATAAGAATGGGTTCACAGATACGCAGTATTTT
TRBJ2-7 | TRBD2 | . | TRBV7-2 | CASSLGLAGGYEQYF | TGTGCCAGCAGCTTAGGCCTAGCGGGAGGGTACGAGCAGTACTTC
TRBJ2-5 | TRBD1 | . | TRBV15 | CATSRGDRGVETQYF | TGTGCCACCAGCAGAGGGGACAGGGGAGTGGAGACCCAGTACTTC
TRBJ2-7 | TRBD2 | . | TRBV5-8 | CASSLSTSGRAGGSEQYF | TGTGCCAGCAGCTTGTCGACTAGCGGGAGGGCCGGAGGTTCGGAGCAGTACTTC
TRBJ2-5 | TRBD2 | . | TRBV7-2 | CASSSSGTVGTQYF | TGTGCCAGCAGCTCGAGCGGGACGGTCGGGACCCAGTACTTC
TRBJ2-4 | . | . | TRBV7-9 | CASSRDRGGRNIQYF | TGTGCCAGCAGCCGAGACAGGGGAGGGAGAAACATTCAGTACTTC
TRBJ1-1 | TRBD1 | . | TRBV7-2 | CASSKQQIRQGDTEAFF | TGTGCCAGCAGCAAACAACAAATCAGACAGGGGGACACTGAAGCTTTCTTT
TRBJ2-7 | . | . | TRBV7-2 | CASSPGLQSYEQYF | TGTGCCAGCAGCCCGGGACTCCAATCCTACGAGCAGTACTTC
TRBJ2-3 | TRBD2 | . | TRBV18 | CASARTSGTSTDTQYF | TGTGCCAGCGCCCGGACTAGCGGTACTAGCACAGATACGCAGTATTTT
TRBJ1-1 | TRBD1 | once | TRBV7-9 | CASSSTGGLAEAFF | TGTGCCAGCAGCTCGACAGGGGGGTTGGCTGAAGCTTTCTTT
TRBJ2-3 | TRBD2 | few | TRBV7-2 | CASSPSGGYGDTQYF | TGTGCCAGCAGCCCGAGCGGGGGGTACGGGGATACGCAGTATTTT
TRBJ2-5 | TRBD1 | . | TRBV5-6 | CASSSTGQGEETQYF | TGTGCCAGCAGCTCTACGGGACAGGGGGAAGAGACCCAGTACTTC
TRBJ2-2 | TRBD1 | . | TRBV5-1 | CASRQGVNTGELFF | TGCGCCAGCAGGCAGGGGGTGAACACCGGGGAGCTGTTTTTT
TRBJ2-6 | . | . | TRBV7-2 | CASSGQYRAGANVLTF | TGTGCCAGCAGCGGACAGTACAGGGCTGGGGCCAACGTCCTGACTTTC
TRBJ1-5 | . | few | TRBV23-1 | CASSHYPPGFGNQPQHF | TGCGCCAGCAGTCACTACCCCCCAGGGTTTGGCAATCAGCCCCAGCATTTT
TRBJ1-3 | TRBD1 | . | TRBV9 | CASSAGTGWNTIYF | TGTGCCAGCAGCGCCGGGACAGGGTGGAACACCATATATTTT
TRBJ2-1 | . | . | TRBV6-4 | CASSVWRRNEQFF | TGTGCCAGCAGTGTCTGGAGGAGGAATGAGCAGTTCTTC
TRBJ2-5 | TRBD1 | . | TRBV28 | CASSLPPGQVLGETQYF | TGTGCCAGCAGCCTGCCCCCCGGACAGGTATTAGGAGAGACCCAGTACTTC
TRBJ1-1 | . | . | TRBV19 | CASSIIAGQTEAFF | TGTGCCAGTAGTATTATCGCTGGGCAAACTGAAGCTTTCTTT
TRBJ2-3 | . | . | TRBV27 | CASSLPTGLPSTDTQYF | TGTGCCAGCAGCCTACCGACGGGACTCCCTAGCACAGATACGCAGTATTTT
TRBJ1-1 | . | . | TRBV27 | CASSPQGTTEAFF | TGTGCCAGCAGCCCGCAGGGGACCACTGAAGCTTTCTTT
TRBJ1-6 | . | . | TRBV28 | CASREQGTDYNSPLHF | TGTGCCAGCAGGGAACAGGGAACGGACTATAATTCACCCCTCCACTTT
TRBJ2-7 | TRBD2 | . | TRBV7-2 | CASSLDPSGEQYF | TGTGCCAGCAGCTTAGACCCTAGCGGCGAGCAGTACTTC
TRBJ2-3 | . | once | TRBV28 | CASSLFGDTQYF | TGTGCCAGCAGTTTATTTGGAGATACGCAGTATTTT
TRBJ2-4 | TRBD2 | once | TRBV7-2 | CASSLQASGSLAKNIQYF | TGTGCCAGCAGCTTACAGGCTAGCGGGAGCTTGGCCAAAAACATTCAGTACTTC
TRBJ1-2 | . | . | TRBV15 | CATSRSADSYGYTF | TGTGCCACCAGCAGATCCGCCGACAGCTATGGCTACACCTTC
TRBJ2-3 | . | . | TRBV6-1 | CASSEEGGRLSDTQYF | TGTGCCAGCAGTGAAGAGGGGGGGAGACTTTCAGATACGCAGTATTTT